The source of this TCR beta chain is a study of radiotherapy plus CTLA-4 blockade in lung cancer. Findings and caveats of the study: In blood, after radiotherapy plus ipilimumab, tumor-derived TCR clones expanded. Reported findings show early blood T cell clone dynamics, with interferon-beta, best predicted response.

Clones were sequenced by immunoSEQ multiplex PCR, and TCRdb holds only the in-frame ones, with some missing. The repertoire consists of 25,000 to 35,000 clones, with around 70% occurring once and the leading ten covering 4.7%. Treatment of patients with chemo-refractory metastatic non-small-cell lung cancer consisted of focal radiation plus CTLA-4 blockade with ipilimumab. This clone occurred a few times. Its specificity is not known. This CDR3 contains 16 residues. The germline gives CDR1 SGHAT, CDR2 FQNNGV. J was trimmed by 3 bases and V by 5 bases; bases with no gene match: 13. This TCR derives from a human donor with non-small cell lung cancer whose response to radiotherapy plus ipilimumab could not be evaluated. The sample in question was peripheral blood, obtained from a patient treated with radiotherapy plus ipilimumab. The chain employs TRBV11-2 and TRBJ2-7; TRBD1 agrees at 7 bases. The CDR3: CASSPYRGFALYEQYF. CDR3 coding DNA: TGTGCCAGCAGCCCTTACAGGGGATTCGCTCTCTACGAGCAGTACTTC.